Below, 12 T cell receptor beta chains from the same sample are listed, as sequenced in a study of PD-1 blockade in classical Hodgkin lymphoma. Clones were sequenced by immunoSEQ multiplex PCR, and TCRdb holds only the in-frame ones, with some missing. The repertoire holds 9,300 or so clones, around 68% seen once, with roughly 10% in the top ten. The time point: cycle 4 day 1 (C4D1), after five to seven weeks of nivolumab. Each patient experienced a relapse that followed autologous stem cell transplantation, and brentuximab vedotin exposure varied. It was by magnetic negative selection that CD8+ T cells were isolated from thawed PBMCs. The material was CD8+ T cells from blood, obtained before the fourth cycle of nivolumab. All receptors come from a human donor with classical Hodgkin lymphoma.

This rearrangement joins TRBV9 to TRBJ1-3; D gene ambiguous. Trimming shortened V by 0 bases and J by 9 bases, and 7 bases separated the two germline ends. The germline gives CDR1 SGDLS, CDR2 YYNGEE. The CDR3 spans 12 residues. CDR3: CASSVGSGTIYF. For the CDR3, the DNA is TGTGCCAGCAGCGTAGGCTCGGGCACCATATATTTT.

This clone was picked up one time. This chain uses TRBV30 with TRBJ1-4, with unresolved D. Germline V gene sequence: CDR1 GTSNPN, CDR2 SVGIG (reference sequence). V lost 5 bases, J lost 7 bases, and 14 bases lay in between. The CDR3 is 13 amino acids. CDR3: CAWGVSRSEKLFF. CDR3 nucleotides: TGTGCCTGGGGGGTCTCCCGCAGTGAAAAACTGTTTTTT.

As DNA, the CDR3 is TGTGCCAGCAGCTTATACAGCCACCGGGACTCACGCACAGATACGCAGTATTTT. Translating it yields CASSLYSHRDSRTDTQYF. The rearrangement links TRBV7-9 to TRBJ2-3, with D possibly matching TRBD2 (6 bases). With 2 bases removed from V and 1 base from J, the gap between germline ends came to 19 bases. Per the germline V gene, CDR1 is SEHNR and CDR2 is FQNEAQ (reference sequence). The CDR3 has 18 amino acids.

This chain connects TRBV7-9 to TRBJ2-7, with 7 bases matching TRBD2. CDR3 length equals 14 residues. CDR1 and CDR2 from the germline V gene are SEHNR and FQNEAQ (reference sequence). Trimming cost V 3 bases and J 2 bases; bases outside gene matches: 4. CDR3 DNA: TGTGCCAGCAGCTTTGGACTAGTTCCCTACGAGCAGTACTTC. As protein: CASSFGLVPYEQYF. The entire variable domain, with the rest obtained from reference TRBV7-9 and TRBJ2-7, is as follows: DTGVSQNPRHKITKRGQNVTFRCDPISEHNRLYWYRQTLGQGPEFLTYFQNEAQLEKSRLLSDRFSAERPKGSFSTLEIQRTEQGDSAMYLCASSFGLVPYEQYFGPGTRLTVT.

This chain uses TRBV6-1 with TRBJ1-1; a possible D gene is TRBD1 (6 bases). Germline V gene lookup returns CDR1 MNHNS and CDR2 SASEGT. The V and J ends lost 5 bases and 3 bases respectively, with 16 bases between them. The CDR3 runs to 15 residues. The CDR3 here is CASSLFRGTDTEAFF. CDR3 DNA: TGTGCCAGCAGTCTCTTCAGGGGTACGGACACTGAAGCTTTCTTT.

J is TRBJ2-1 and V is TRBV11-2; D call uncertain. The CDR3 runs 15 residues. The germline CDR1 and CDR2 sequences are SGHAT and FQNNGV. The V end lost 3 bases, the J end lost 0 bases, and 9 bases lay between the germline ends. CDR3 in amino acids: CASSLIRSSYNEQFF. In nucleotides, the CDR3 is TGTGCCAGCAGCTTGATCAGGAGCTCCTACAATGAGCAGTTCTTC.

The rearrangement uses TRBV29-1 and TRBJ1-2; weak D call: TRBD1 (5 bases). The CDR3 spans 14 residues. The germline V and J ends were trimmed by 1 base and 2 bases, with 11 bases remaining between them. CDR1 is SQVTM, CDR2 ANQGSEA, per germline. The CDR3 DNA reads TGCAGCGTTGAAGCCCTAGGGGCCAACTATGGCTACACCTTC. Its protein product is CSVEALGANYGYTF.

The chain couples TRBV5-6 to TRBJ2-5; 14 bases align to TRBD2. There are 15 residues in the CDR3. The germline gives CDR1 SGHDT, CDR2 YYEEEE. With V trimmed by 4 bases and J by 11 bases, 10 bases remained unmatched. CDR3 bases: TGTGCCAGCAGCACAGCCGGGACTAGCGGGAGTGAGCAGTACTTC. The encoded protein is CASSTAGTSGSEQYF. The whole variable domain, filled in from reference TRBV5-6 and TRBJ2-5, reads DAGVTQSPTHLIKTRGQQVTLRCSPKSGHDTVSWYQQALGQGPQFIFQYYEEEERQRGNFPDRFSGHQFPNYSSELNVNALLLGDSALYLCASSTAGTSGSEQYFGPGTRLLVL.

This clone was counted once. The chain employs TRBV7-9 and TRBJ2-5; 7 nucleotides line up with TRBD1. The CDR3 consists of 14 residues. CDR1 is SEHNR, CDR2 FQNEAQ, per germline (reference sequence). Trimming cost V 4 bases and J 4 bases; bases outside gene matches: 6. The CDR3 DNA is TGTGCCAGCAGCTACGGACAGGAGAGAGAGACCCAGTACTTC. It is translated as CASSYGQERETQYF.

V usage is TRBV11-2 and J usage is TRBJ1-1; the D gene is possibly TRBD1 (6 bases). The V end was cut by 0 bases, the J end by 5 bases, with 19 bases between. Germline lookup yields CDR1 SGHAT and CDR2 FQNNGV. The CDR3 contains 17 residues. The CDR3 region has the DNA TGTGCCAGCAGCTTAGATCCGGGGGCGCAAATGACGACTGAAGCTTTCTTT. Its translation is CASSLDPGAQMTTEAFF.

This chain connects TRBV4-1 to TRBJ1-5; 8 bases agree with TRBD1. With V trimmed by 4 bases and J by 5 bases, 7 bases remained unmatched. From germline, CDR1 is MGHRA and CDR2 YSYEKL. CDR3 length: 15 residues. The CDR3 DNA reads TGCGCCAGCAGCCTTGTGACAGGGGATGATCAGCCCCAGCATTTT. It translates to CASSLVTGDDQPQHF.

The CDR3 is CASSPGTGGSLTYGYTF. Here the CDR3 DNA reads TGTGCCAGCAGCCCCGGGACAGGGGGCAGCCTAACCTATGGCTACACCTTC. The chain has TRBV28 and TRBJ1-2; TRBD1 matches 12 bases. CDR3 length: 17 amino acids. With 6 bases clipped from V and 4 bases from J, the junction kept 12 bases outside the gene matches. Germline CDR1 and CDR2: MDHEN and SYDVKM.